This entry features one TCR beta chain sequence. The data were taken from a study of T-cell memory formation after mild COVID-19. TCRdb recomputed calls from the 5' RACE reads with MiXCR, one row per CDR3 protein. The profile shows some 600,000 distinct CDR3 sequences, roughly 17% of them singletons. CDR1 and CDR2 (germline): SQVTM, ANQGSEA. The CDR3 is 12 amino acids. V gave up 7 bases and J gave up 1 base, with 11 bases separating them. Sequencing input: PBMCs or a T cell subset sorted from them (not recorded which). The chain is built from TRBV29-1 and TRBJ2-7; possible D gene TRBD1, 6 bases. This sequence originates from an adult woman who had mild COVID-19 (a few samples of this study predate the infection). Cell type and time point are not known. The CDR3 reads CSAKQGSYEQYF. CDR3 DNA: TGCAGCGCCAAACAGGGTTCCTACGAGCAGTACTTC.